These 32 T cell receptor beta chains came from one sample sequenced in a study of T cells in localized non-small cell lung cancer (dated by TCRdb to about 2020). Library construction relied on the immunoSEQ multiplex PCR assay. Drawn from immuneACCESS, this table holds only the in-frame rearrangements with V and J called that TCRdb kept. Clones are partly lost; checked studies trace under half to an unresolved V gene and leave the rest unexplained. A total of approximately 57,000 clones appear in this sample, 70% to 90% of them only once. Approximately 5.6% of the sample rests with the top ten. The input for sequencing was peripheral blood, taken before any cancer treatment. These receptors were obtained from a woman aged 40-75 years with stage I lung adenocarcinoma.

The gene calls are TRBV6-6 and TRBJ1-6; the match to TRBD1 covers 9 bases. In germline, CDR1 is MNHNY, CDR2 SVGAGI (reference sequence). After removal of 0 bases from V and 7 bases from J, the junction contained 4 bases not matched to a gene. This CDR3 has 16 amino acids. CDR3 sequence: CASSYSSGQGNSPLHF. In DNA form, the CDR3 reads TGTGCCAGCAGTTACTCGTCCGGACAGGGGAATTCACCCCTCCACTTT.

V is TRBV5-6 and J is TRBJ2-7; D is uncertain. CDR3 length: 14 residues. Germline V lookup: CDR1 SGHDT, CDR2 YYEEEE. V was cut by 0 bases and J by 3 bases, with 10 bases left in between. The CDR3 sequence is CASSLATAIYEQYF. In DNA form, the CDR3 reads TGTGCCAGCAGCTTGGCCACGGCAATCTACGAGCAGTACTTC.

The chain joins TRBV10-1 to TRBJ2-3; TRBD2 is a possible D gene (5 bases). The CDR3 has 15 amino acids. Germline V CDR1 and CDR2: WNHNN, SYGVQD (reference sequence). Trimming removed 6 bases at V and 0 bases at J, with 13 bases between. DNA of the CDR3: TGCGCCAGCAGCCCCTTAGGGAGAAGCACAGATACGCAGTATTTT. This encodes CASSPLGRSTDTQYF.

The chain links TRBV5-5 to TRBJ2-2; D is perhaps TRBD1 (5 bases). Germline V gene data show CDR1 as SGHKS and CDR2 as YYEKEE (reference sequence). This CDR3 has 14 residues. V lost 2 bases and J lost 2, with 7 bases in between. The CDR3: CASSLTGNTGELFF. The CDR3 DNA reads TGTGCCAGCAGCTTAACAGGAAACACCGGGGAGCTGTTTTTT.

The gene calls are TRBV7-9 and TRBJ1-1; no firm D call. V lost 7 bases and J lost 0, with 6 bases in between. Germline CDR1 reads SEHNR; CDR2 reads FQNEAQ (reference sequence). The CDR3 spans 12 residues. The CDR3 here is CASILMNTEAFF. Here the CDR3 DNA reads TGTGCCAGCATCCTCATGAACACTGAAGCTTTCTTT. Filled out from reference TRBV7-9 and TRBJ1-1, the complete variable domain reads DTGVSQNPRHKITKRGQNVTFRCDPISEHNRLYWYRQTLGQGPEFLTYFQNEAQLEKSRLLSDRFSAERPKGSFSTLEIQRTEQGDSAMYLCASILMNTEAFFGQGTRLTVV.

The genes are TRBV29-1 and TRBJ2-1; D is unclear. Trimming pared 4 bases from V and 6 bases from J, leaving 16 bases between. The CDR3 runs 14 residues. The germline V gene encodes CDR1 SQVTM and CDR2 ANQGSEA. CDR3 in amino acids: CSVVWAAPGNEQFF. CDR3 DNA: TGCAGCGTTGTATGGGCAGCCCCAGGCAATGAGCAGTTCTTC.

The chain is built from TRBV19 and TRBJ1-2; D gene unclear. CDR1 and CDR2 from the germline V gene are LNHDA and SQIVND (reference sequence). V lost 3 bases and J 2 bases, leaving 10 bases between the germline ends. There are 14 residues in the CDR3. For the CDR3, the DNA is TGTGCCAGTAGTATGAGTACGTTGAACTATGGCTACACCTTC. Translation gives CASSMSTLNYGYTF.

V gene TRBV2 combines with J gene TRBJ2-2, with TRBD1 identical over 11 bases. The CDR3 contains 15 residues. The J segment lost 4 bases and the V segment lost 7 bases, leaving 5 bases of the junction unmatched. Germline-derived CDR1 and CDR2 are SNHLY and FYNNEI. The CDR3 DNA reads TGTGCCAGCACCCCGGGACAGGGGGTCACCGGGGAGCTGTTTTTT. Translating gives CASTPGQGVTGELFF.

The V call is TRBV4-1, the J call TRBJ1-2; 9 bases agree with TRBD1. Trimming at V came to 3 bases and at J to 2 bases, leaving 1 base not matched to a gene. Per the germline V gene, CDR1 is MGHRA and CDR2 is YSYEKL. The CDR3 length is 14 residues. As DNA, the CDR3 is TGCGCCAGCAGCCAGACAGGGGGGAACTATGGCTACACCTTC. Protein: CASSQTGGNYGYTF.

The V call is TRBV5-1, the J call TRBJ1-5, with 9 bases matching TRBD1. The germline gives CDR1 SGHRS, CDR2 YFSETQ. Losses at the gene ends were 0 bases for V and 2 bases for J; bases not matched to a gene: 0. The CDR3 runs 15 residues. CDR3 region: CASSLGQGGNQPQHF. The CDR3 DNA is TGCGCCAGCAGCTTGGGACAGGGGGGCAATCAGCCCCAGCATTTT.

CDR3 bases: TGTGCCAGCAGCGTAGGACAGGGCACAGATACGCAGTATTTT. Its translation is CASSVGQGTDTQYF. The chain carries TRBV9 and TRBJ2-3; tentatively, D is TRBD1 (6 bases). CDR3 length equals 14 residues. Trimming stripped 0 bases from V and 1 base from J, with 6 bases between. CDR1 SGDLS and CDR2 YYNGEE come from the germline V gene.

This rearrangement joins TRBV5-1 to TRBJ2-7, with no clear D. The CDR3 is 14 amino acids. Germline CDR1 SGHRS, CDR2 YFSETQ. V gave up 4 bases and J gave up 0 bases, with 11 bases separating them. The CDR3 nucleotides are TGCGCCAGCAGCCGTCAGAAGGGCTCCTACGAGCAGTACTTC. Translation: CASSRQKGSYEQYF.

The chain joins TRBV29-1 to TRBJ1-1, with D tentatively TRBD1 (5 bases). V lost 5 bases, J lost 5 bases, and 9 bases lay in between. The CDR3 spans 11 residues. CDR1 and CDR2 (germline): SQVTM, ANQGSEA. CDR3 protein: CSVFRGTEAFF. The CDR3 nucleotides are TGCAGCGTTTTCCGGGGGACTGAAGCTTTCTTT.

There are a few counts of this clone. The chain couples TRBV19 to TRBJ2-2, with TRBD1 matching 7 bases. The length of the CDR3 is 15 residues. Trimming removed 5 bases from V and 1 base from J; junction bases left unmatched: 4. From germline, CDR1 is LNHDA and CDR2 SQIVND (reference sequence). CDR3 residues: CASSEGARNTGELFF. The CDR3 DNA is TGTGCCAGTAGTGAGGGGGCTAGGAACACCGGGGAGCTGTTTTTT.

This chain links TRBV7-2 with TRBJ2-3, with 8 positions matching TRBD2. Germline loops: CDR1 SGHTA, CDR2 FQGNSA. The CDR3 spans 15 residues. V shed 6 bases and J 3 bases; nucleotides not matched to a gene: 8. This CDR3 reads CASSLDRGGTDTQYF. The CDR3 bases are TGTGCCAGCAGTTTGGATCGCGGGGGGACAGATACGCAGTATTTT.

This chain links TRBV30 with TRBJ2-7, with TRBD1 identical over 9 bases. The CDR3 is 13 amino acids. The germline CDR1 and CDR2 sequences are GTSNPN and SVGIG (reference sequence). V shed 0 bases, J shed 12 bases, and the junction held 9 bases outside the gene matches. The CDR3 protein is CAWSVMTGGTRYF. The DNA of the CDR3 is TGTGCCTGGAGTGTAATGACAGGGGGGACAAGGTACTTC.

The CDR3, as DNA: TGTGCCAGCAGCTCCCCTTTCCAGCCCGAGCAGTACTTC. Residues: CASSSPFQPEQYF. The chain joins TRBV7-2 to TRBJ2-7; no reliable D call. The CDR3 has 13 amino acids. Trimming left V 4 bases short and J 6 bases short, with 13 bases between. CDR1 is SGHTA, CDR2 FQGNSA, per germline.

The CDR3 region has the DNA TGCAGCGTGCAGAGGGGTGGCACCGGGGAGCTGTTTTTT. Its protein product is CSVQRGGTGELFF. The chain combines TRBV29-1 with TRBJ2-2; perhaps D is TRBD1 or TRBD2 (5 bases each). This CDR3 has 13 amino acids. Germline CDR1 is SQVTM and CDR2 is ANQGSEA. Trimming took off 6 bases at V and 4 bases at J, with 12 bases between the two ends.

The chain employs TRBV19 and TRBJ1-2; 8 nucleotides match TRBD1. The CDR3 consists of 15 residues. CDR1 and CDR2 from the germline V gene are LNHDA and SQIVND (reference sequence). V was clipped by 1 base and J by 6 bases; unmatched bases: 7. The CDR3: CASSIGTGFSDGYTF. CDR3 DNA sequence: TGTGCCAGTAGTATAGGGACAGGGTTCAGCGATGGCTACACCTTC.

The sample holds one count of this clone. V and J are TRBV25-1 and TRBJ1-1; D may be TRBD1 (5 bases). CDR3 size: 15 residues. Per germline, CDR1 MGHDK and CDR2 SYGVNS. V lost 6 bases and J 3 bases, leaving 17 bases between the germline ends. The CDR3 region is CASRKGPPEDTEAFF. In DNA form, the CDR3 reads TGTGCCAGCAGGAAGGGGCCCCCGGAGGACACTGAAGCTTTCTTT.

The gene calls are TRBV30 and TRBJ1-2, with a weak D call TRBD1 (5 bases). CDR1 is GTSNPN and CDR2 is SVGIG in the germline V gene (reference sequence). The CDR3 is made up of 14 amino acids. V lost 6 bases and J 2 bases, leaving 16 bases between the germline ends. The CDR3 nucleotides are TGTGCCTGCGACAGTGGCAGGGTAAACTATGGCTACACCTTC. Amino acid sequence: CACDSGRVNYGYTF.

This chain links TRBV19 with TRBJ1-5; D is unresolved. Germline V gene data show CDR1 as LNHDA and CDR2 as SQIVND (reference sequence). Trimming stripped 3 bases from V and 1 base from J, with 13 bases between. This CDR3 region has 16 residues. The DNA of the CDR3 is TGTGCCAGTAGTATCATGGTCTCTAGGAGCAATCAGCCCCAGCATTTT. Translation: CASSIMVSRSNQPQHF.

The chain carries TRBV7-9 and TRBJ1-1, with D possibly TRBD1 on 6 matching bases. The germline CDR1 and CDR2 sequences are SEHNR and FQNEAQ (reference sequence). Trimming removed 4 bases from V and 4 bases from J, with 16 bases in between. This CDR3 comprises 15 residues. Here the CDR3 DNA reads TGTGCCAGCAGCTCCTGGGACAATCCTGGCACTGAAGCTTTCTTT. Its translation: CASSSWDNPGTEAFF.

This clone came up a few times. The chain uses TRBV5-1 and TRBJ1-1, with D possibly TRBD1 on 5 matching bases. The V end was cut by 5 bases, the J end by 0 bases, with 11 bases between. This CDR3 is 14 amino acids long. Germline-derived CDR1 and CDR2 are SGHRS and YFSETQ. The CDR3 DNA sequence: TGCGCCAGCAGGCTGGACACCCTGAACACTGAAGCTTTCTTT. Protein sequence: CASRLDTLNTEAFF.

This chain connects TRBV28 to TRBJ1-2, with 8 nucleotides matching TRBD1. Losses at the gene ends were 3 bases for V and 8 bases for J; bases not matched to a gene: 8. The CDR3 totals 14 residues. Germline V gene data show CDR1 as MDHEN and CDR2 as SYDVKM. This CDR3 reads CASSLVVDREGYTF. CDR3 in DNA: TGTGCCAGCAGTTTGGTGGTGGACAGGGAAGGCTACACCTTC.

The gene calls are TRBV4-3 and TRBJ1-4, with TRBD1 as a possible D gene (5 bases). V lost 4 bases and J lost 0, with 9 bases in between. The germline V gene encodes CDR1 LGHNA and CDR2 YSLEER. The CDR3 contains 15 residues. The CDR3 coding sequence is TGCGCCAGCAGCCTGGGACTCCCAACTAATGAAAAACTGTTTTTT. It specifies CASSLGLPTNEKLFF.

The gene calls are TRBV2 and TRBJ1-5; no reliable D call. CDR1 is SNHLY and CDR2 is FYNNEI in the germline V gene. Trimming removed 4 bases from V and 4 bases from J, with 20 bases in between. This CDR3 is 17 amino acids long. Here the CDR3 reads CASSVFLELDRNQPQHF. The CDR3 DNA reads as TGTGCCAGCAGTGTTTTTTTAGAATTGGATCGTAATCAGCCCCAGCATTTT. The full variable domain, completed using reference TRBV2 and TRBJ1-5, is EPEVTQTPSHQVTQMGQEVILRCVPISNHLYFYWYRQILGQKVEFLVSFYNNEISEKSEIFDDQFSVERPDGSNFTLKIRSTKLEDSAMYFCASSVFLELDRNQPQHFGDGTRLSIL.

This chain links TRBV7-2 with TRBJ1-2; 7 nucleotides line up with TRBD1. The CDR3 runs 14 residues. Germline CDR1 and CDR2: SGHTA and FQGNSA. V was pared by 2 bases and J by 0 bases, with 0 bases of the junction left unmatched. This chain's CDR3 is CASSLQGANYGYTF. The CDR3 DNA sequence: TGTGCCAGCAGCTTACAGGGGGCTAACTATGGCTACACCTTC.

The rearrangement uses TRBV6-6 and TRBJ2-5; either TRBD1 or TRBD2 may fit D (7 bases each). V gave up 2 bases and J gave up 5 bases, with 12 bases separating them. The CDR3 extends over 14 amino acids. From germline, CDR1 is MNHNY and CDR2 SVGAGI (reference sequence). In DNA, the CDR3 is TGTGCCAGCAGTTACCAGGGGGGAGGGGAGACCCAGTACTTC. Translated, it gives CASSYQGGGETQYF.

V gene TRBV2 combines with J gene TRBJ1-5; D is perhaps TRBD1 (5 bases). This CDR3 has 14 amino acids. The germline gives CDR1 SNHLY, CDR2 FYNNEI. Trimming left V 3 bases short and J 5 bases short, with 11 bases between. The CDR3 coding sequence is TGTGCCAGCAGTGAGTCCAGGGTCGATCAGCCCCAGCATTTT. Translating gives CASSESRVDQPQHF.

The chain couples TRBV29-1 to TRBJ2-3; no clear D. The CDR3 has 12 residues. V lost 5 bases, J lost 2 bases, and 8 bases lay in between. Per germline, CDR1 SQVTM and CDR2 ANQGSEA. Here the CDR3 DNA reads TGCAGCGTTCCGAGGACCACAGATACGCAGTATTTT. The encoded protein is CSVPRTTDTQYF.

This chain connects TRBV28 to TRBJ1-2; no firm D call. Per the germline V gene, CDR1 is MDHEN and CDR2 is SYDVKM. The V and J ends lost 4 bases and 8 bases respectively, with 14 bases between them. The CDR3 length is 13 residues. CDR3 region: CASSSQRGRGYTF. CDR3 nucleotide sequence: TGTGCCAGCAGTTCCCAACGCGGGAGGGGCTACACCTTC.